This is a list of T cell receptor beta chains from one sample in a study of T cells in Graves' hyperthyroidism and ophthalmopathy. TCRdb analysed the multiplex PCR reads with MiXCR anew, one entry per CDR3 protein. The table records 92,000 or so distinct CDR3 sequences, approximately 56% of them present only once. Sample: blood. The receptors were gathered from a woman between 40 and 50 years old with Graves' hyperthyroidism. Each CDR3 is given with its conserved first and last residue. D genes are given only for firm matches. Only some rows state a clone size, as once, few, many or a class for expanded clones.

clone_size j_call d_call v_call cdr3_nt cdr3_aa
many TRBJ2-7 TRBD2 TRBV9 TGTGCCAGCAGCGCAGGTGGACTAGGGGATTTGAAGCAGTACTTC CASSAGGLGDLKQYF
many TRBJ1-2 . TRBV19 TGTGCCAGTAGTATGCCCGGGACTCTTAGGGGCTACACCTTC CASSMPGTLRGYTF
. TRBJ1-4 TRBD1 TRBV9 TGTGCCAGCAGCGGTAGAGGGGGCCCGGCAACTAATGAAAAACTGTTTTTT CASSGRGGPATNEKLFF
. TRBJ1-5 TRBD1 TRBV29-1 TGCAGCGTCACGACAGGGAGCAATCAGCCCCAGCATTTT CSVTTGSNQPQHF
. TRBJ2-7 . TRBV29-1 TGCAGCGTTTACAGAGGCTCCTACGAGCAGTACTTC CSVYRGSYEQYF
many TRBJ2-7 . TRBV5-1 TGCGCCAGCAGATACGATAGCGGTCCCTACGAGCAGTACTTC CASRYDSGPYEQYF
. TRBJ2-7 . TRBV7-2 TGTGCCAGCAGCTTAGGAGGGGGAGTGTACGAGCAGTACTTC CASSLGGGVYEQYF
. TRBJ1-5 . TRBV15 TGTGCCACCAGCAGGCCCGACAGAGATCAGCCCCAGCATTTT CATSRPDRDQPQHF
. TRBJ2-5 . TRBV25-1 . CASSFYICSALRGETQYF
. TRBJ2-7 . TRBV15 TGTGCCACCAGCCCCCGAGGGGCGAGAGGCTACGAGCAGCACTTC CATSPRGARGYEQHF
many TRBJ2-5 TRBD2 TRBV3-1 TGTGCCAGCAGCCCTCGGACTAGCGGGTGGCCCCAGTACTTC CASSPRTSGWPQYF
few TRBJ2-7 TRBD1 TRBV4-1 TGCGCCAGCAGCCAAGCCGACAGGGTGTACGAGCAGTACTTC CASSQADRVYEQYF
many TRBJ1-5 . TRBV12-3/TRBV12-4 TGTGCCAGCACCACGGCAGCTTATAGCAATCAGCCCCAGCATTTT CASTTAAYSNQPQHF
. TRBJ1-1 . TRBV13 TGTGCCAGCCACAGAGGGGGTTACACTGAAGCTTTCTTT CASHRGGYTEAFF
medium-sized TRBJ2-7 . TRBV5-1 TGCGCCAGCAGTCTGGAACGGGGGAGTTACGAGCAGTACTTC CASSLERGSYEQYF
. TRBJ1-1 . TRBV12-3/TRBV12-4 TGTGTCAGCAGTTTTGCAGGGCCCACTGAAGCTTTCTTT CVSSFAGPTEAFF
. TRBJ2-7 TRBD1 TRBV29-1 TGCAGCGCCGGGACAGCCGTCTACGAGCAGTACTTC CSAGTAVYEQYF
. TRBJ2-7 . TRBV29-1 TGCAGCGTTGAGGTGGCGGGACAGCCCTACGAGCAGTACTTC CSVEVAGQPYEQYF
many TRBJ2-5 . TRBV5-8 TGTGCCAGCAGCTTGTGGGACGGGGAAACCCAGTACTTC CASSLWDGETQYF
many TRBJ2-7 . TRBV5-1 TGCGCCAGCAGAGACAGGCCTCCCTACGAGCAGTACTTC CASRDRPPYEQYF
. TRBJ1-4 . TRBV7-9 TGTGCCAGCAGTTCCCCCGCAGGGGAGGGTGAGGAAAAACTGTTTTTT CASSSPAGEGEEKLFF
. TRBJ2-7 TRBD1 TRBV2 TGTGCCAGCACGCAGGACAGTCCGGGACAGCCCCAGCAGTACTTC CASTQDSPGQPQQYF
few TRBJ2-5 TRBD1 TRBV29-1 TGCAGCGGACAGGGTGGGGAGACCCAGTACTTC CSGQGGETQYF
. TRBJ2-7 . TRBV14 TGTGCCAGCAGGGACAGCGGGACCTACGAGCAGTACTTC CASRDSGTYEQYF
. TRBJ1-1 . TRBV10-2 TGCGCCAGCAGTTCAACAGGGAGGGGCACTGAAGCTTTCTTT CASSSTGRGTEAFF
. TRBJ2-5 . TRBV20-1 TGCAGTGCCAGCAGCCGCATTCAAGAGACCCAGTACTTC CSASSRIQETQYF
many TRBJ1-4 . TRBV2 TGTGCCAGCTCACCCCAGGGAAAGGAAAAACTGTTTTTT CASSPQGKEKLFF
many TRBJ1-2 TRBD1 TRBV24-1 TGTGCCACCAGTGATTGGACAGGGGATGGCTACACCTTC CATSDWTGDGYTF
. TRBJ1-5 . TRBV7-4 TGTGCCAGCAGCGTAGGCAGGACTAGCGGACCACCCCCCTACGAGCATTTT CASSVGRTSGPPPYEHF
many TRBJ1-1 . TRBV7-8 TGTGCCAGCAGTCAAGCTAGATCAACTGGGCGCACTGAAGCTTTCTTT CASSQARSTGRTEAFF
. TRBJ2-6 TRBD2 TRBV10-3 TGTGCCATCAGTGTCTCTAGCGGAGCCAACGTCCTGACTTTC CAISVSSGANVLTF
many TRBJ2-2 TRBD2 TRBV5-8 TGTGCCAGCAGCTTGCTACTAGCGGACACCGGGGAGCTGTTTTTT CASSLLLADTGELFF
once TRBJ1-4 . TRBV7-2 TGTGCCAGCAGCCCCGGATACACTAATGAAAAACTGTTTTTT CASSPGYTNEKLFF
many TRBJ2-7 TRBD2 TRBV13 TGTGCCAGCAGCTTGGGTGGTAGGGCGGGAGATTTCGACGAGCAGTACTTC CASSLGGRAGDFDEQYF
. TRBJ2-5 . TRBV10-3 TGTGCCATCAGTGAACGAACAGAAGAGACCCAGTACTTC CAISERTEETQYF
. TRBJ2-2 . TRBV29-1 TGCAGCGCTCAGGGGGGCTGGGACACCGGGGAGCTGTTTTTT CSAQGGWDTGELFF
many TRBJ2-5 TRBD2 TRBV2 TGTGCCAGCATACGGGGACTAGCGGGGAAAATATGGGAGACCCAGTACTTC CASIRGLAGKIWETQYF
many TRBJ1-6 . TRBV28 TGTGCCAGCAGTTTATACGAAGGAGACCTCCACTTT CASSLYEGDLHF
many TRBJ2-7 . TRBV5-1 TGCGCCAGCAGCTTGGGAGGTTACTACGAGCAGTACTTC CASSLGGYYEQYF
many TRBJ2-2 . TRBV7-2 TGTGCCAGCAGCTTGTCAGGACGGACGGCGAACACCGGGGAGCTGTTTTTT CASSLSGRTANTGELFF
few TRBJ2-3 . TRBV20-1 TGCAGTGAGAGAGGCACAGATACGCAGTATTTT CSERGTDTQYF
few TRBJ1-2 TRBD1 TRBV29-1 TGCAGCGTTGGACAGGGGAACTATGGCTACACCTTC CSVGQGNYGYTF
many TRBJ1-3 . TRBV9 TGTGCCAGCAGCCCCGAACTAGGGGGAAACACCATATATTTT CASSPELGGNTIYF
few TRBJ2-3 . TRBV9 TGTGCCAGCAGCTTTTCGGATTGGGATACGCAGTATTTT CASSFSDWDTQYF
. TRBJ1-2 TRBD1 TRBV10-3 TGTGCCATCGGGGGACAGGGAAGGAATGGCTACACCTTC CAIGGQGRNGYTF
. TRBJ1-5 . TRBV20-1 TGCAGTGCTAGGCCCCAGCATTTT CSARPQHF
. TRBJ1-1 . TRBV20-1 TGCAGTGCTAGCGGGAGTGCCGACACTGAAGCTTTCTTT CSASGSADTEAFF
once TRBJ2-5 TRBD2 TRBV7-6 TGTGCCAGCAGCCCCAGACCGGCGGGAGTAGAGACCCAGTACTTC CASSPRPAGVETQYF
many TRBJ1-3 . TRBV12-3/TRBV12-4 TGTGCCAGCAGGGGCCCGTCGGCGTCTGGAAACACCATATATTTT CASRGPSASGNTIYF
many TRBJ2-5 TRBD2 TRBV7-2 TGTGCCAGCAACGGCTTCCTTAGCGGGAGAGACGAGACCCAGTACTTC CASNGFLSGRDETQYF
. TRBJ2-7 TRBD2 TRBV4-1 TGTGCCAGCAGCCCATCCGGGACTAGCGGCAACTACGAGCAGTACTTC CASSPSGTSGNYEQYF
few TRBJ2-7 TRBD1 TRBV7-2 TGTGCCAGCAGCTTAACAGGGGGAGGCGAGCAGTACTTC CASSLTGGGEQYF
. TRBJ1-5 . TRBV15 TGTGCCGCCAGCTCCCCCACCGGGGCGGGCAATCAGCCCCAGCATTTT CAASSPTGAGNQPQHF
many TRBJ1-2 . TRBV7-9 TGTGCCAGCAGCCAAACAGTAGGCTACACCTTC CASSQTVGYTF
. TRBJ1-2 . TRBV7-9 TGTGCCAGCAGCCTTACAGGGAGCTATGGCCACACCTTC CASSLTGSYGHTF
. TRBJ1-6 . TRBV29-1 TGCAGCGTTCGGATCTCCTGTAACTCACCCCTCCACTTT CSVRISCNSPLHF
many TRBJ2-5 . TRBV12-3/TRBV12-4 TGTGCCAGCAGTTTATTGTGTGGACAAGAGACCCAGTACTTC CASSLLCGQETQYF